This T cell receptor (beta chain) was recovered during a study of blood T cells in healthy people across ages. This clonotype was observed a handful of times. The V and J ends lost 0 bases and 3 bases respectively, with 11 bases between them. The CDR3 is 15 amino acids. CDR1 and CDR2 from the germline V gene are LGHDT and YNNKEL (reference sequence). It was with a sample-barcoded 5' primer and a J-beta primer mix that a second PCR of roughly 7 to 12 cycles was run. TCRdb independently ran MiXCR on the 5' RACE reads; one entry per CDR3 protein. The sample records hundreds of thousands of distinct CDR3 sequences, around 25% being singletons. These data also formed part of another study, on T cells of mothers and their children.

V gene TRBV3-1 combines with J gene TRBJ2-5; maybe TRBD1 (5 bases). Sequenced: blood. The clonotype was recovered from a boy aged 5-17 years in good health. The CDR3: CASSQEPDSKETQYF. The CDR3 bases are TGTGCCAGCAGCCAAGAGCCCGACAGCAAAGAGACCCAGTACTTC.